The clone carrying this T cell receptor beta chain was observed a few times. Its target is not known. These data come from a study of cytomegalovirus exposure and HLA in healthy donors. Whole-study context: Caucasian-associated ancestry cluster membership applied to about 77% of around 400 genotyped donors.

13 Jbeta primers and 60 Vbeta primers were used for the PCR. TCRdb keeps only in-frame clones here, not all; method: immunoSEQ multiplex PCR. The sample lists over 30,000 clones; 80% to 90% were seen once. General study points: Accurate predictions that matched the HLA-A and HLA-B alleles of most subjects were reportedly made from TCR beta sequences. A reported reduction in N-insertions relative to the approximately 600-donor mean was seen in an Asian-associated ancestry cluster in a later analysis. According to the study, 160 or so TCR beta chains were cytomegalovirus-associated.

Sequencing used PBMCs. The clonotype was recovered from a woman in her thirties or forties in good health and CMV-seropositive.

The CDR3 is CASSSGQGAGQPQHF. In nucleotides, the CDR3 is TGTGCCAGCTCATCCGGACAGGGGGCAGGGCAGCCCCAGCATTTT. The gene calls are TRBV18 and TRBJ1-5, with 11 bases fitting TRBD1. Germline CDR1 KGHSH, CDR2 LQKENI. This CDR3 comprises 15 residues. J was trimmed by 7 bases and V by 5 bases; bases with no gene match: 7.